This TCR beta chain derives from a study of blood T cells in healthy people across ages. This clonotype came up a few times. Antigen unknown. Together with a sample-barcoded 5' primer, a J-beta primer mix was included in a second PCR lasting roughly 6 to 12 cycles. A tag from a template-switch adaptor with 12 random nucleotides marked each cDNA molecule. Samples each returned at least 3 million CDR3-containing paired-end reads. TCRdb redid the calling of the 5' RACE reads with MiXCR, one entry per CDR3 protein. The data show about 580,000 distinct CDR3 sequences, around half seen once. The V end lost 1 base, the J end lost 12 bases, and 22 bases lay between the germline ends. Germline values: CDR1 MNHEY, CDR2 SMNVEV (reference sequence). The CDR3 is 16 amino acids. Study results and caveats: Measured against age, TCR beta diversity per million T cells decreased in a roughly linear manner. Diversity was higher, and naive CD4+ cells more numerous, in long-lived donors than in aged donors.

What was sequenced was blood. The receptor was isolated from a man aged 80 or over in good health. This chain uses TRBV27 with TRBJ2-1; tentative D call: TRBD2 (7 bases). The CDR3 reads CASSLWGGGLQQSQFF. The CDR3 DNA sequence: TGTGCCAGCAGTTTATGGGGCGGGGGCCTCCAACAATCGCAGTTCTTC.